The next 27 T cell receptor beta chains were all read from a single sample in a study of blood T cell repertoires in COVID-19. Profiling relied on immunoSEQ multiplex PCR, and the TCRdb table lists in-frame clones only, not all of them. This repertoire shows tens of thousands of clones, more than 60% found once; its top ten account for about 24%. Material for sequencing was peripheral blood. All receptors come from a human donor in a cohort sampled during active COVID-19.

This clone was counted once. This chain links TRBV28 with TRBJ2-7; 10 bases line up with TRBD1. V lost 6 bases, J lost 5 bases, and 10 bases stayed unmatched. The V gene's germline CDR1 is MDHEN and CDR2 SYDVKM. The CDR3 contains 15 residues. The CDR3 loop is CASSHPGQGINEQYF. The CDR3 DNA is TGTGCCAGCAGCCATCCGGGACAGGGGATCAACGAGCAGTACTTC.

V gene TRBV11-3 combines with J gene TRBJ1-1; 7 bases agree with TRBD1. Trimming removed 4 bases from V and 3 bases from J; junction bases left unmatched: 2. The germline gives CDR1 SGHNT, CDR2 YENEEA. This CDR3 spans 13 amino acids. CDR3 coding DNA: TGTGCCAGCAGCTCCGGACAGGACACTGAAGCTTTCTTT. As protein: CASSSGQDTEAFF.

This chain uses TRBV4-2 with TRBJ2-3; the D gene is possibly TRBD2 (6 bases). This CDR3 region has 18 residues. The germline CDR1 and CDR2 sequences are LGHNA and YNFKEQ. V lost 1 base and J lost 4, with 21 bases in between. The CDR3 DNA reads TGTGCCAGCAGCCAAGCCCCCTCCGGGAGCAATGGCCCAGATACGCAGTATTTT. This gives the protein CASSQAPSGSNGPDTQYF.

The V and J genes are TRBV6-1 and TRBJ1-3, with no clear D. The V gene's germline CDR1 is MNHNS and CDR2 SASEGT. This CDR3 has 14 residues. V shed 2 bases and J shed 1 base, with 6 bases lying between them. The CDR3: CASSEQTSGNTIYF. DNA of the CDR3: TGTGCCAGCAGTGAACAGACTTCTGGAAACACCATATATTTT.

V is TRBV28 and J is TRBJ1-6, with D unresolved. V shed 10 bases and J shed 4 bases, with 17 bases lying between them. Germline V gene data show CDR1 as MDHEN and CDR2 as SYDVKM. The CDR3 is 15 residues long. The CDR3 nucleotides read TGTGCCACCGCTGACGAAGAGGGTTATAATTCACCCCTCCACTTT. It encodes CATADEEGYNSPLHF.

The CDR3 DNA sequence: TGTGCCAGCAGTTTATCCGGGAGCAGGGTTGACCGTCGGACCCAGTACTTC. Protein: CASSLSGSRVDRRTQYF. The chain recombines TRBV27 with TRBJ2-5, with D perhaps TRBD2 (6 bases). Trimming stripped 0 bases from V and 7 bases from J, with 21 bases between. Germline CDR1 reads MNHEY; CDR2 reads SMNVEV (reference sequence). The CDR3 extends over 17 amino acids.

CDR3 amino acids: CSVGQERGYTF. In nucleotides, the CDR3 is TGCAGCGTGGGACAAGAAAGAGGCTACACCTTC. The chain links TRBV29-1 to TRBJ1-2, with D perhaps matching TRBD1 (6 bases). CDR3 length: 11 residues. Per germline, CDR1 SQVTM and CDR2 ANQGSEA. Between the trimmed V and J ends, which lost 6 bases and 8 bases, there was a span of 13 bases.

This clone was seen more than once but under ten times. The rearrangement uses TRBV6-5 and TRBJ1-6; the D gene is possibly TRBD1 (5 bases). CDR3 length: 13 residues. Trimming pared 5 bases from V and 8 bases from J, leaving 10 bases between. Germline V CDR1 and CDR2: MNHEY, SVGAGI. The CDR3 coding sequence is TGTGCCAGCAGTCGAACGACAGATTCACCCCTCCACTTT. Its translation is CASSRTTDSPLHF.

The V and J genes are TRBV21-1 and TRBJ1-5; the table calls TRBD1, which could not be checked here. TRBV21-1 is reported as a pseudogene. The CDR3 is 19 amino acids. CDR3 bases: TGTGCCAGCAGCAAAGGAGGGACAGTGGAGCCCCATAGCAATCAGCCCCAGCATTTT. Translation: CASSKGGTVEPHSNQPQHF.

V gene TRBV5-1 combines with J gene TRBJ2-5, with a possible D match to TRBD1 (5 bases). CDR1 is SGHRS, CDR2 YFSETQ, per germline. This CDR3 is built from 17 residues. V gave up 0 bases and J gave up 0 bases, with 15 bases separating them. The CDR3 bases are TGCGCCAGCAGCTTGGACTACAGGATACAAAACCAAGAGACCCAGTACTTC. This encodes CASSLDYRIQNQETQYF.

The chain recombines TRBV6-5 with TRBJ2-2; 7 bases match TRBD1. This CDR3 is built from 15 residues. Germline V gene sequence: CDR1 MNHEY, CDR2 SVGAGI. After removal of 7 bases from V and 3 bases from J, the junction contained 8 bases not matched to a gene. The CDR3 region has the DNA TGTGCCAGCAACAAACAGGGGATTGACACCGGGGAGCTGTTTTTT. Its translation is CASNKQGIDTGELFF.

The chain uses TRBV14 and TRBJ2-7, with D perhaps matching TRBD1 (6 bases). The CDR3 is 18 amino acids. The V end lost 0 bases, the J end lost 3 bases, and 21 bases lay between the germline ends. Germline V CDR1 and CDR2: SGHDN, FVKESK. The CDR3 loop reads CASSQEGQPLCLYYEQYF. CDR3 nucleotide sequence: TGTGCCAGCAGCCAAGAAGGACAGCCCCTATGCCTCTACTACGAGCAGTACTTC.

The chain employs TRBV5-8 and TRBJ2-7; the D is unclear. The CDR3 length is 14 residues. The germline V gene encodes CDR1 SGHTS and CDR2 YDEGEE. V shed 0 bases and J shed 3 bases, with 10 bases lying between them. The CDR3 DNA reads as TGTGCCAGCAGCTTGGGAGTAGCTTACTACGAGCAGTACTTC. Encoded protein: CASSLGVAYYEQYF.

This rearrangement joins TRBV5-1 to TRBJ2-7; 7 bases fit TRBD1. The CDR3 sequence is 16 residues long. Germline V lookup: CDR1 SGHRS, CDR2 YFSETQ. V lost 1 base, J lost 6 bases, and 13 bases stayed unmatched. The CDR3 is CASSLNAGTVGSEQYF. DNA of the CDR3: TGCGCCAGCAGCTTGAATGCCGGGACAGTCGGATCCGAGCAGTACTTC.

The chain combines TRBV28 with TRBJ1-5; D possibly corresponds to TRBD1 (5 bases). CDR3 length equals 15 residues. The V gene lost 5 bases and the J gene lost 1 base, with 12 bases spanning the gap. Germline V CDR1 and CDR2: MDHEN, SYDVKM. CDR3 DNA sequence: TGTGCCAGCAGTCCCCCACAGGTCAGCAATCAGCCCCAGCATTTT. Protein product: CASSPPQVSNQPQHF.

The gene calls are TRBV18 and TRBJ2-5, with D possibly being TRBD2 (5 bases). This CDR3 is built from 13 residues. CDR1 and CDR2 (germline): KGHSH, LQKENI. V gave up 6 bases and J gave up 3 bases, with 11 bases separating them. The CDR3: CASSSEGKETQYF. CDR3 sequence (DNA): TGTGCCAGCTCGTCCGAGGGCAAAGAGACCCAGTACTTC. Drawing the rest from reference TRBV18 and TRBJ2-5, the complete variable domain is NAGVMQNPRHLVRRRGQEARLRCSPMKGHSHVYWYRQLPEEGLKFMVYLQKENIIDESGMPKERFSAEFPKEGPSILRIQQVVRGDSAAYFCASSSEGKETQYFGPGTRLLVL.

The chain couples TRBV29-1 to TRBJ2-7; 7 bases are shared with TRBD2. Losses at the gene ends were 3 bases for V and 4 bases for J; bases not matched to a gene: 6. From germline, CDR1 is SQVTM and CDR2 ANQGSEA. The CDR3 contains 13 residues. The CDR3 protein is CSVDSGSGYEQYF. The CDR3 DNA is TGCAGCGTTGATAGCGGGTCGGGTTACGAGCAGTACTTC.

The chain carries TRBV7-2 and TRBJ2-5; weak D call: TRBD2 (5 bases). Germline V gene sequence: CDR1 SGHTA, CDR2 FQGNSA. Trimming pared 1 base from V and 4 bases from J, leaving 10 bases between. This CDR3 spans 14 amino acids. CDR3 amino acids: CASSLDRGRETQYF. The CDR3 nucleotides are TGTGCCAGCAGCTTAGACCGAGGGAGAGAGACCCAGTACTTC.

This clone was observed a few times. The chain links TRBV20-1 to TRBJ1-2; a weak D match, TRBD1 (6 bases). Trimming removed 3 bases at V and 3 bases at J, with 11 bases between. This CDR3 region has 13 residues. Germline CDR1 DFQATT, CDR2 SNEGSKA (reference sequence). CDR3 DNA sequence: TGCAGTGCTAGTACAGGACAGCACTATGGCTACACCTTC. Translating it yields CSASTGQHYGYTF.

The V call is TRBV5-1, the J call TRBJ2-1, with D perhaps matching TRBD2 (5 bases). CDR1 is SGHRS, CDR2 YFSETQ, per germline. Trimming shortened V by 3 bases and J by 8 bases, and 18 bases separated the two germline ends. The CDR3 has 15 amino acids. CDR3 DNA sequence: TGCGCCAGCAGCTCCGGCGGGTCTAGCATTTATGAGCAGTTCTTC. This translates into CASSSGGSSIYEQFF.

The chain recombines TRBV2 with TRBJ2-2, with 7 bases matching TRBD1. The germline CDR1 and CDR2 sequences are SNHLY and FYNNEI. The CDR3 totals 15 residues. V was pared by 6 bases and J by 0 bases, with 4 bases of the junction left unmatched. As DNA, the CDR3 is TGTGCCAGCAGGCTAGACAGGGCGAACACCGGGGAGCTGTTTTTT. It specifies CASRLDRANTGELFF.

This chain uses TRBV6-5 with TRBJ2-2, with TRBD1 matching 7 bases. From germline, CDR1 is MNHEY and CDR2 SVGAGI. The CDR3 extends over 14 amino acids. Germline trimming cut 10 bases from V and 6 bases from J; bases unmatched to any gene: 11. CDR3 bases: TGTGCCACGAGGACAGGATATCTTGCCGGGGAGCTGTTTTTT. Amino acid sequence: CATRTGYLAGELFF.

This clone was observed a handful of times. The V and J genes are TRBV9 and TRBJ2-3, with TRBD2 as a possible D gene (7 bases). Germline CDR1 reads SGDLS; CDR2 reads YYNGEE. The CDR3 runs to 15 residues. V gave up 2 bases and J gave up 3 bases, with 13 bases separating them. Here the CDR3 reads CASSVGGGGTDTQYF. In DNA form, the CDR3 reads TGTGCCAGCAGCGTCGGAGGGGGGGGGACAGATACGCAGTATTTT.

The CDR3: CASSLGSGSSYGYTF. CDR3 DNA sequence: TGCGCCAGCAGCTTGGGGTCGGGGTCGTCCTATGGCTACACCTTC. This chain uses TRBV5-1 with TRBJ1-2; D remains ambiguous. Germline values: CDR1 SGHRS, CDR2 YFSETQ. Trimming took 0 bases from V and 4 from J, leaving 13 bases between them. This CDR3 spans 15 amino acids.

The chain couples TRBV6-5 to TRBJ2-7, with 12 bases that match TRBD2. This CDR3 is built from 15 residues. Germline lookup yields CDR1 MNHEY and CDR2 SVGAGI. Germline trimming cut 8 bases from V and 9 bases from J; bases unmatched to any gene: 14. CDR3 nucleotide sequence: TGTGCCAGCCATTCGACTAGCGGGGGACCCCTTGGGCAGTACTTC. It translates to CASHSTSGGPLGQYF.

This chain connects TRBV7-9 to TRBJ1-1; no firm D call. Between the trimmed V and J ends, which lost 5 bases and 2 bases, there was a span of 6 bases. CDR1 SEHNR and CDR2 FQNEAQ come from the germline V gene (reference sequence). There are 12 residues in the CDR3. The CDR3, as DNA: TGTGCCAGCAGCCCACTAAACACTGAAGCTTTCTTT. Its protein is CASSPLNTEAFF.

The rearrangement joins TRBV28 to TRBJ2-2, with 8 bases fitting TRBD2. V trimming: 7 bases; J trimming: 4 bases; junction bases outside the gene matches: 20. Germline loops: CDR1 MDHEN, CDR2 SYDVKM. This CDR3 comprises 19 residues. The CDR3 loop is CASNLLQGAGDPATGELFF. CDR3 coding DNA: TGTGCCAGCAACCTCTTACAAGGAGCGGGGGATCCCGCCACCGGGGAGCTGTTTTTT.